Below are 30 T cell receptor beta chains sequenced from a single sample in a study of blood T cell repertoires in COVID-19. The table came from immunoSEQ multiplex PCR; TCRdb's copy has only in-frame clones and leaves some out. The sample holds some 250,000 clones, around 89% seen once. Input material: peripheral blood. The origin of the receptors is a woman in her 40s who had recovered from COVID-19.

As concerns this clone: An end of the junction differs from the germline gene, which may be a read error. Here the CDR3 DNA reads TGTGCCAGCAGCTTGGCCATACAGGGCCCCACGAATTTT. Protein sequence: CASSLAIQGPTNF. The rearrangement links TRBV5-6 to TRBJ2-3, with D perhaps TRBD1 (6 bases). Germline V gene lookup returns CDR1 SGHDT and CDR2 YYEEEE. The CDR3 totals 13 residues.

The chain recombines TRBV7-8 with TRBJ2-1; TRBD2 agrees at 7 bases. The V and J ends lost 5 bases and 0 bases, in that order; junction bases with no gene match: 7. The germline CDR1 and CDR2 sequences are SGHVS and FQNEAQ. CDR3 length: 16 residues. The CDR3 DNA reads as TGTGCCAGCAGCACCCGACTAGCCCCCTCCTACAATGAGCAGTTCTTC. It encodes CASSTRLAPSYNEQFF.

The chain has TRBV5-1 and TRBJ2-2; maybe TRBD1 (5 bases). The germline gives CDR1 SGHRS, CDR2 YFSETQ. The CDR3 is 13 residues long. Between the trimmed V and J ends, which lost 0 bases and 10 bases, there was a span of 10 bases. CDR3 coding DNA: TGCGCCAGCAGCTTGGACAGGTCCCTGGAGCTGTTTTTT. Protein sequence: CASSLDRSLELFF.

The chain joins TRBV19 to TRBJ2-2; 7 nucleotides agree with TRBD2. This CDR3 is 16 amino acids long. With V trimmed by 4 bases and J by 1 base, 6 bases remained unmatched. CDR1 LNHDA and CDR2 SQIVND come from the germline V gene (reference sequence). The CDR3: CASSTSGTLNTGELFF. CDR3 in DNA: TGTGCCAGTAGTACCAGCGGGACCCTGAACACCGGGGAGCTGTTTTTT.

Comments on this clone: Other DNA sequences within the sample encode an identical CDR3. The chain joins TRBV5-1 to TRBJ2-5, with D possibly being TRBD2 (6 bases). CDR3 length equals 14 residues. V was shortened by 0 bases and J by 5 bases, with 11 bases between the two germline ends. Germline CDR1 SGHRS, CDR2 YFSETQ. The CDR3: CASSLGGRGETQYF. The CDR3 DNA sequence: TGCGCCAGCAGCTTGGGGGGCCGGGGGGAGACCCAGTACTTC.

V usage is TRBV19 and J usage is TRBJ1-5; D is unclear. V was clipped by 7 bases and J by 9 bases, with 7 bases between them. This CDR3 is built from 10 residues. CDR1 and CDR2 (germline): LNHDA, SQIVND (reference sequence). The CDR3 nucleotides read TGTGCCAGTACTCCCAGGCCCCAGCATTTT. Protein product: CASTPRPQHF.

This chain connects TRBV7-8 to TRBJ2-7; 7 bases match TRBD2. V shed 1 base, J shed 2 bases, and the junction held 5 bases outside the gene matches. CDR1 and CDR2 (germline): SGHVS, FQNEAQ. The CDR3 has 15 residues. CDR3 sequence: CASSLGSSGTYEQYF. The CDR3 coding sequence is TGTGCCAGCAGCTTAGGGTCTAGCGGTACCTACGAGCAGTACTTC.

The J gene is TRBJ1-5, the V gene TRBV2; perhaps TRBD1 as D (6 bases). From germline, CDR1 is SNHLY and CDR2 FYNNEI. V was cut by 6 bases and J by 2 bases, with 14 bases left in between. The CDR3 is 15 amino acids. In DNA form, the CDR3 reads TGTGCCAGCAGCTCGACAGGCCTGGGCAATCAGCCCCAGCATTTT. Protein product: CASSSTGLGNQPQHF.

The genes are TRBV7-2 and TRBJ1-5; 7 bases line up with TRBD1. The germline CDR1 and CDR2 sequences are SGHTA and FQGNSA. After removal of 1 base from V and 7 bases from J, the junction contained 4 bases not matched to a gene. The CDR3 is 14 residues long. The CDR3 coding sequence is TGTGCCAGCAGCTTAGGCGGAGGGGGCCAGCCCCAGCATTTT. It yields the protein CASSLGGGGQPQHF.

This chain connects TRBV7-2 to TRBJ2-1, with 7 bases identical to TRBD2. The CDR3 has 13 amino acids. Germline V CDR1 and CDR2: SGHTA, FQGNSA. Unmatched junction bases numbered 6, after V lost 9 bases and J lost 4 bases. The CDR3 loop reads CASGGGSYNEQFF. CDR3 DNA sequence: TGTGCCAGTGGGGGGGGATCTTACAATGAGCAGTTCTTC.

A word on this clone: This specimen includes other DNA sequences encoding the same CDR3. V and J are TRBV27 and TRBJ2-1; 7 bases match TRBD2. Trimming cost V 2 bases and J 2 bases; bases outside gene matches: 3. This CDR3 comprises 15 residues. Looked up from germline, CDR1 is MNHEY and CDR2 is SMNVEV (reference sequence). CDR3 nucleotides: TGTGCCAGCAGTTTAACGGGGGGACCCTACAATGAGCAGTTCTTC. It specifies CASSLTGGPYNEQFF.

The chain is built from TRBV28 and TRBJ2-2; 8 nucleotides match TRBD2. Germline CDR1 is MDHEN and CDR2 is SYDVKM. The CDR3 contains 16 residues. The ends lost 5 bases at V and 7 bases at J; junction bases unmatched: 12. This chain's CDR3 is CASSLHTSGGIGELFF. CDR3 coding DNA: TGTGCCAGCAGTCTTCATACTAGCGGAGGGATCGGGGAGCTGTTTTTT.

The chain carries TRBV7-2 and TRBJ2-1; TRBD2 matches at 11 bases. The ends lost 5 bases at V and 12 bases at J; junction bases unmatched: 9. Germline V gives CDR1 SGHTA, CDR2 FQGNSA. The CDR3 contains 14 residues. The CDR3 sequence is CASSPRGLAVGQFF. CDR3 DNA sequence: TGTGCCAGCAGCCCCCGGGGACTAGCGGTGGGGCAGTTCTTC.

As for this clone: Other DNA variants within this sample encode the same CDR3. V gene TRBV11-2 combines with J gene TRBJ2-1, with D possibly being TRBD2 (7 bases). Germline CDR1 is SGHAT and CDR2 is FQNNGV. Trimming stripped 1 base from V and 7 bases from J, with 11 bases between. The CDR3 consists of 14 residues. The CDR3 nucleotides are TGTGCCAGCAGCTTAGTAGGGGGGGGGAATGAGCAGTTCTTC. This gives the protein CASSLVGGGNEQFF.

This clone has a handful of counts. The CDR3 loop is CASSVGRGLSYEQYF. In nucleotides, the CDR3 is TGTGCCAGCAGCGTGGGGCGGGGCCTCTCCTACGAGCAGTACTTC. The gene calls are TRBV9 and TRBJ2-7; D might be TRBD2 (6 bases). The germline V gene encodes CDR1 SGDLS and CDR2 YYNGEE. V lost 2 bases and J 0 bases, leaving 12 bases between the germline ends. The CDR3 has 15 amino acids.

Details on this clone: At the DNA level, this CDR3 is encoded by other sequences in the same sample as well. The chain uses TRBV9 and TRBJ1-3, with D possibly matching TRBD1 (6 bases). V was shortened by 4 bases and J by 4 bases, with 15 bases between the two germline ends. CDR1 is SGDLS, CDR2 YYNGEE, per germline. The CDR3 loop spans 15 amino acids. DNA of the CDR3: TGTGCCAGCAGCCCAAGGGGGGGTTCCGGAAACACCATATATTTT. It codes for CASSPRGGSGNTIYF. The complete variable domain, with remaining parts taken from reference TRBV9 and TRBJ1-3, reads DSGVTQTPKHLITATGQRVTLRCSPRSGDLSVYWYQQSLDQGLQFLIQYYNGEERAKGNILERFSAQQFPDLHSELNLSSLELGDSALYFCASSPRGGSGNTIYFGEGSWLTVV.

This chain connects TRBV7-9 to TRBJ2-3, with 8 bases fitting TRBD2. Losses at the gene ends were 5 bases for V and 3 bases for J; bases not matched to a gene: 10. Germline CDR1 is SEHNR and CDR2 is FQNEAQ (reference sequence). The CDR3 has 16 amino acids. The CDR3 sequence: CASSQRAGVRTDTQYF. The CDR3 DNA reads as TGTGCCAGCAGCCAAAGAGCGGGAGTCAGGACAGATACGCAGTATTTT.

The rearrangement links TRBV6-2 or TRBV6-3 to TRBJ2-7, with no clear D. The germline V and J ends were trimmed by 2 bases and 12 bases, with 14 bases remaining between them. This CDR3 contains 12 residues. The germline gives CDR1 MNHEY, CDR2 SVGEGT. The CDR3 DNA is TGTGCCAGCAGTTACGCGGCTGCCCGCCGGTACTTC. This translates into CASSYAAARRYF.

V is TRBV19 and J is TRBJ1-2; TRBD1 matches 7 bases. There are 13 residues in the CDR3. J was trimmed by 2 bases and V by 5 bases; bases with no gene match: 2. Looked up from germline, CDR1 is LNHDA and CDR2 is SQIVND (reference sequence). The CDR3 DNA reads as TGTGCCAGTAGTCCCAGGGGGAACTATGGCTACACCTTC. Amino acid sequence: CASSPRGNYGYTF.

The chain links TRBV5-4 to TRBJ2-5; D is perhaps TRBD2 (5 bases). Germline V gene lookup returns CDR1 SGHNT and CDR2 YYREEE (reference sequence). The CDR3 length is 12 residues. The V and J ends lost 1 base and 9 bases respectively, with 10 bases between them. CDR3 protein: CASSLPSGAQYF. Here the CDR3 DNA reads TGTGCCAGCAGCTTGCCGTCCGGGGCCCAGTACTTC.

This chain uses TRBV20-1 with TRBJ1-1; D uncertain. The V gene's germline CDR1 is DFQATT and CDR2 SNEGSKA (reference sequence). The CDR3 covers 11 residues. The V end was cut by 1 base, the J end by 3 bases, with 3 bases between. For the CDR3, the DNA is TGCAGTGCTAGAGTCGACACTGAAGCTTTCTTT. This gives the protein CSARVDTEAFF.

The J gene is TRBJ1-5, the V gene TRBV28; D unclear. Trimming shortened V by 3 bases and J by 11 bases, and 11 bases separated the two germline ends. The V gene's germline CDR1 is MDHEN and CDR2 SYDVKM. CDR3 size: 12 residues. The CDR3 loop is CASSFGRLAQHF. The CDR3 bases are TGTGCCAGCAGTTTCGGTCGCCTGGCCCAGCATTTT.

This clone occurred a few times. The genes are TRBV6-5 and TRBJ1-6; TRBD1 aligns across 9 bases. The trim removed 6 bases at V and 9 bases at J, leaving 6 bases unmatched. CDR1 MNHEY and CDR2 SVGAGI come from the germline V gene. The CDR3 totals 14 residues. The CDR3 DNA sequence: TGTGCCAGCAGCCACAGGGGGCTGAGTTCACCCCTCCACTTT. Translated: CASSHRGLSSPLHF.

The chain carries TRBV4-1 and TRBJ2-3; 12 bases map to TRBD2. V lost 2 bases, J lost 3 bases, and 15 bases stayed unmatched. Per the germline V gene, CDR1 is MGHRA and CDR2 is YSYEKL. The CDR3 consists of 20 residues. The CDR3 DNA sequence: TGCGCCAGCAGCCAAAGGGGGGCTAGCGGGAGGGCCCGCCCGACAGATACGCAGTATTTT. It codes for CASSQRGASGRARPTDTQYF.

The V gene is TRBV11-3, the J gene TRBJ2-3; perhaps TRBD1 as D (6 bases). V lost 5 bases and J 6 bases, leaving 12 bases between the germline ends. Germline CDR1 SGHNT, CDR2 YENEEA. The CDR3 length is 13 residues. CDR3 nucleotide sequence: TGTGCCAGCAGCAAGACAGGTGTGGATACGCAGTATTTT. It specifies CASSKTGVDTQYF.

The J gene is TRBJ2-1, the V gene TRBV6-5, with 15 bases lining up with TRBD2. Germline V lookup: CDR1 MNHEY, CDR2 SVGAGI. V lost 0 bases to trimming and J lost 9 bases; unmatched junction nucleotides: 3. The CDR3 contains 16 residues. The CDR3 DNA is TGTGCCAGCAGTTACTCGCCGGGACTAGCGGGAGGTGAGCAGTTCTTC. Translation: CASSYSPGLAGGEQFF.

The chain joins TRBV13 to TRBJ1-3; 7 bases map to TRBD1. The ends lost 1 base at V and 0 bases at J; junction bases unmatched: 6. This CDR3 has 17 amino acids. Germline CDR1 is PRHDT and CDR2 is FYEKMQ (reference sequence). The CDR3 bases are TGTGCCAGCAGCTTAGTAGACAGGGTCACCTCTGGAAACACCATATATTTT. Translating it yields CASSLVDRVTSGNTIYF.

The chain has TRBV3-1 (or the pseudogene TRBV3-2) and TRBJ2-1, with D possibly matching TRBD2 (6 bases). The CDR3 spans 15 residues. V was trimmed by 3 bases and J by 7 bases, leaving 16 bases between them. Germline CDR1 is LGHDT and CDR2 is YNNKEL (reference sequence). The CDR3 here is CASSHTRGYSNEQFF. The CDR3 DNA follows: TGTGCCAGCAGCCACACCCGGGGGTATTCAAATGAGCAGTTCTTC.

The chain links TRBV2 to TRBJ1-6; D is uncertain. V was pared by 4 bases and J by 7 bases, with 11 bases between. The CDR3 extends over 14 amino acids. Germline V CDR1 and CDR2: SNHLY, FYNNEI. The CDR3, as DNA: TGTGCCAGCAGTGTTTACAGCCAAAATTCACCCCTCCACTTT. Translated, it gives CASSVYSQNSPLHF.

This clone was seen only a few times. The V gene is TRBV18, the J gene TRBJ1-1; D not resolved. Germline CDR1 is KGHSH and CDR2 is LQKENI. Trimming stripped 0 bases from V and 0 bases from J, with 8 bases between. This CDR3 has 15 residues. The CDR3 DNA is TGTGCCAGCTCACCACCGAACTCTATGAACACTGAAGCTTTCTTT. Protein: CASSPPNSMNTEAFF. The whole variable domain, remainder taken from reference TRBV18 and TRBJ1-1, is NAGVMQNPRHLVRRRGQEARLRCSPMKGHSHVYWYRQLPEEGLKFMVYLQKENIIDESGMPKERFSAEFPKEGPSILRIQQVVRGDSAAYFCASSPPNSMNTEAFFGQGTRLTVV.